The 6 T cell receptor beta chains below all came from one sample that was sequenced in a study of T cells in Graves' hyperthyroidism and ophthalmopathy. Amplified TCR beta CDR3 regions derived from RNA transcripts. Primed by the HTBI set, a first-round RT-PCR was run on the TCR CDR3. MiXCR, run by TCRdb on the multiplex PCR reads, gives a single entry per CDR3 protein. The sample yields about 600,000 distinct CDR3 sequences, about a sixth seen once. The sample was blood. All receptors come from a woman in her forties with Graves' ophthalmopathy.

The chain recombines TRBV11-2 with TRBJ2-5; 11 nucleotides line up with TRBD1. V shed 5 bases, J shed 6 bases, and the junction held 8 bases outside the gene matches. The CDR3 is made up of 15 amino acids. Per germline, CDR1 SGHAT and CDR2 FQNNGV. DNA of the CDR3: TGTGCCAGCAGCCCCGGGACAGGGGGTCGGAAGACCCAGTACTTC. This sequence encodes CASSPGTGGRKTQYF.

This clonotype has a handful of counts. J is TRBJ1-4 and V is TRBV3-1, with TRBD1 matching over 7 bases. After removal of 6 bases from V and 7 bases from J, the junction contained 5 bases not matched to a gene. The CDR3 has 13 amino acids. Germline V gene sequence: CDR1 LGHDT, CDR2 YNNKEL (reference sequence). The CDR3 loop reads CASSPDRFEKLFF. The CDR3 DNA reads as TGTGCCAGCAGTCCGGACAGGTTTGAAAAACTGTTTTTT.

This clonotype was counted many times. The chain combines TRBV7-2 with TRBJ2-7, with D uncertain. This CDR3 region has 17 residues. Trimming shortened V by 1 base and J by 2 bases, and 18 bases separated the two germline ends. The germline V gene encodes CDR1 SGHTA and CDR2 FQGNSA. CDR3 loop: CASSLVGSSITPYEQYF. The CDR3, as DNA: TGTGCCAGCAGCTTAGTCGGTAGTAGCATAACGCCCTACGAGCAGTACTTC.

The chain recombines TRBV20-1 with TRBJ1-2; tentatively, D is TRBD1 (5 bases). Trimming removed 0 bases from V and 6 bases from J, with 17 bases in between. Looked up from germline, CDR1 is DFQATT and CDR2 is SNEGSKA (reference sequence). The CDR3 contains 15 residues. This CDR3 reads CSARDRRGMVDGYTF. The CDR3 nucleotides are TGCAGTGCTAGAGATCGTCGGGGGATGGTTGATGGCTACACCTTC.

The V and J genes are TRBV5-5 and TRBJ1-1; D might be TRBD1 (6 bases). Per germline, CDR1 SGHKS and CDR2 YYEKEE (reference sequence). The CDR3 spans 13 residues. Trimming removed 4 bases from V and 11 bases from J, with 18 bases in between. The CDR3: CASSMGGPQGAFF. The CDR3 DNA reads TGTGCCAGCAGCATGGGGGGACCCCAGGGGGCTTTCTTT.

In this sample, this clonotype turned up a few times. The chain is built from TRBV6-1 and TRBJ1-2; D unresolved. Trimming cost V 6 bases and J 6 bases, with 14 bases left between them. The V gene's germline CDR1 is MNHNS and CDR2 SASEGT. CDR3 length: 13 residues. This CDR3 is CASSDPGSHGYTF. In nucleotides, the CDR3 is TGTGCCAGCAGCGACCCAGGCTCTCATGGCTACACCTTC.